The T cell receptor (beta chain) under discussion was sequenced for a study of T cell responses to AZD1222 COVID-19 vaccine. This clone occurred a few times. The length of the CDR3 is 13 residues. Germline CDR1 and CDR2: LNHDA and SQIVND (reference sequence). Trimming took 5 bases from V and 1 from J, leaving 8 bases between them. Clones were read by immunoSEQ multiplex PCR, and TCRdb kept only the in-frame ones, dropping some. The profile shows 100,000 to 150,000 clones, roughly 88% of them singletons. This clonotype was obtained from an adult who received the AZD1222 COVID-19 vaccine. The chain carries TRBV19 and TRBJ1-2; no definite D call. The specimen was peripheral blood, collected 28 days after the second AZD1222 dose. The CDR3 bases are TGTGCCAGTAGTGACGGCCTTAACTATGGCTACACCTTC. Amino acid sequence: CASSDGLNYGYTF.